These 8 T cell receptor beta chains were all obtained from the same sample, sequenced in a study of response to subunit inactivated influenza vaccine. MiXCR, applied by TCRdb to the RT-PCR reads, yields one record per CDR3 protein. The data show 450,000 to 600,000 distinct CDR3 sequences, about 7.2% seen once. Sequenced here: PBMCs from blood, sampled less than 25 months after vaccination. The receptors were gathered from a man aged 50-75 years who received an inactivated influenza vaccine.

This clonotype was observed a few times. Written as DNA, the CDR3 is TGTGCCAGCAGCTCTACAACTAGCTACGAGCAGTACTTC. It translates to CASSSTTSYEQYF. This sequence joins TRBV5-4 and TRBJ2-7; D possibly corresponds to TRBD2 (5 bases). V lost 3 bases, J lost 3 bases, and 10 bases lay in between. The CDR3 runs to 13 residues. The germline CDR1 and CDR2 sequences are SGHNT and YYREEE (reference sequence).

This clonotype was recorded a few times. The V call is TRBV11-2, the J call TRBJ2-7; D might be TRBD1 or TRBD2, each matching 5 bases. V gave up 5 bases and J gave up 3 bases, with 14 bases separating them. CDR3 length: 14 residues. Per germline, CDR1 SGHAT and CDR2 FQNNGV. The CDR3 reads CASSLSRDRYEQYF. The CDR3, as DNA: TGTGCCAGCAGCCTCAGCCGGGACCGCTACGAGCAGTACTTC.

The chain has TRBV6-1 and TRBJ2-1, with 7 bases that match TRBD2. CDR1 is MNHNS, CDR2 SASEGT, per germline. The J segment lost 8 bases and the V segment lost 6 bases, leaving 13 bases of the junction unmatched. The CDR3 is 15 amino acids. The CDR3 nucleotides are TGTGCCAGCAGGGACACGGGTTCCCGGGGGGATGAGCAGTTCTTC. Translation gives CASRDTGSRGDEQFF.

The CDR3 DNA is TGTGCCAGCACCCCCGCGACAGGGTTAAATACGCAGTATTTT. Its protein product is CASTPATGLNTQYF. The V gene is TRBV7-2, the J gene TRBJ2-3; 7 positions agree with TRBD1. This CDR3 is 14 amino acids long. J lost 7 bases, V lost 7 bases, and 11 bases had no gene match. Per germline, CDR1 SGHTA and CDR2 FQGNSA.

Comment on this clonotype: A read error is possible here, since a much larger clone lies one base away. CDR3 in DNA: TGTGCCAGCAGTTATGGGTGGTTTGAAAAACTGTTTTTT. Translation gives CASSYGWFEKLFF. The genes are TRBV28 and TRBJ1-4; D unresolved. The V gene lost 4 bases and the J gene lost 7 bases, with 10 bases spanning the gap. Germline CDR1 is MDHEN and CDR2 is SYDVKM. CDR3 size: 13 residues. The variable domain in full, completed from reference TRBV28 and TRBJ1-4, reads DVKVTQSSRYLVKRTGEKVFLECVQDMDHENMFWYRQDPGLGLRLIYFSYDVKMKEKGDIPEGYSVSREKKERFSLILESASTNQTSMYLCASSYGWFEKLFFGSGTQLSVL.

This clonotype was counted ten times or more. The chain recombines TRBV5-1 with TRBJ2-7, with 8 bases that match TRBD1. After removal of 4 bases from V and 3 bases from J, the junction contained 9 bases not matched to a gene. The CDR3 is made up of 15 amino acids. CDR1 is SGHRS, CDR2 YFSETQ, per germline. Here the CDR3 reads CASSLSTGEGYEQYF. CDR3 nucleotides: TGCGCCAGCAGCCTTTCGACAGGGGAAGGCTACGAGCAGTACTTC.

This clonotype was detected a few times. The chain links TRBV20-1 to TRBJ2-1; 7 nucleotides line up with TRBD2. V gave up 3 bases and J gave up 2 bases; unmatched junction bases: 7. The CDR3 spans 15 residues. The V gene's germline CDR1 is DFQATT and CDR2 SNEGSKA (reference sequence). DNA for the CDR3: TGCAGTGCTAGGGCGAGTGGGAGGGCCTACAATGAGCAGTTCTTC. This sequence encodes CSARASGRAYNEQFF.

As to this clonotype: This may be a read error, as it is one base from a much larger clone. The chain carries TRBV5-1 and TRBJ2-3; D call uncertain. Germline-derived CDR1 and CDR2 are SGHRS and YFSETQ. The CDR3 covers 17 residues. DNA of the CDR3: TGCGCCTGCAGCTTGTCGTTAGCCCCCCAGATCACAGATACGCAGTATTTT. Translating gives CACSLSLAPQITDTQYF.